This entry lists 9 T cell receptor beta chains sequenced from one sample in a study of cytomegalovirus exposure and HLA in healthy donors. Sequenced by immunoSEQ multiplex PCR; TCRdb stores in-frame clones only, minus some. Altogether more than 150,000 clones are present, approximately 84% being singletons, with the ten largest covering under 7.5%. The sample consisted of PBMCs. These receptors were collected from a man aged 18 to 30 in good health and CMV-seropositive.

V gene TRBV19 combines with J gene TRBJ2-1; 7 nucleotides agree with TRBD2. The J segment lost 8 bases and the V segment lost 8 bases, leaving 9 bases of the junction unmatched. Germline CDR1 and CDR2: LNHDA and SQIVND (reference sequence). The CDR3 has 13 residues. The CDR3 spells CASGLGITYEQFF. CDR3 coding DNA: TGTGCCAGTGGACTAGGGATTACCTATGAGCAGTTCTTC.

The chain couples TRBV2 to TRBJ2-1, with 10 bases identical to TRBD2. With 3 bases clipped from V and 4 bases from J, the junction kept 3 bases outside the gene matches. CDR1 and CDR2 from the germline V gene are SNHLY and FYNNEI. The CDR3 is 15 amino acids. This CDR3 reads CASSEEAGGYNEQFF. The CDR3 DNA reads as TGTGCCAGCAGTGAGGAAGCGGGAGGGTACAATGAGCAGTTCTTC.

This chain uses TRBV15 with TRBJ2-6, with 8 bases identical to TRBD1. Germline V CDR1 and CDR2: LNHNV, YYDKDF (reference sequence). Losses at the gene ends were 8 bases for V and 2 bases for J; bases not matched to a gene: 5. There are 15 residues in the CDR3. CDR3: CATAGGWTGANVLTF. The CDR3 coding sequence is TGTGCCACCGCAGGGGGCTGGACTGGGGCCAACGTCCTGACTTTC.

The chain uses TRBV9 and TRBJ2-7; D gene ambiguous. The ends were cut back, 5 bases at V and 1 base at J, with 16 bases in the middle. Looked up from germline, CDR1 is SGDLS and CDR2 is YYNGEE. The CDR3 has 15 residues. CDR3 sequence reads: CASSPGLAVSYEQYF. The CDR3 DNA reads as TGTGCCAGCAGTCCTGGATTGGCGGTATCCTACGAGCAGTACTTC.

The chain uses TRBV29-1 and TRBJ1-1; 10 bases line up with TRBD1. CDR1 is SQVTM and CDR2 is ANQGSEA in the germline V gene. The junction had 14 bases not matched to a gene; V was cut back by 6 bases and J by 7 bases. The length of the CDR3 is 15 residues. CDR3 sequence (DNA): TGCAGCGTCCAAACTAGACAGGGGGCCGGCGGTGAAGCTTTCTTT. Protein: CSVQTRQGAGGEAFF.

This clone was recorded a few times. V is TRBV15 and J is TRBJ1-5; 9 bases map to TRBD1. The CDR3 loop spans 15 amino acids. CDR1 and CDR2 from the germline V gene are LNHNV and YYDKDF (reference sequence). The V segment lost 4 bases and the J segment 6 bases; nucleotides outside the gene matches: 7. CDR3 region: CATSTDRGFSQPQHF. As DNA, the CDR3 is TGTGCCACCAGCACGGACAGGGGATTTAGTCAGCCCCAGCATTTT.

This clone showed up just a few times. The germline gene is not matched at one end of the junction; a read error may be the cause. This chain uses TRBV2 with TRBJ2-7; 8 nucleotides match TRBD1. The length of the CDR3 is 12 residues. CDR1 and CDR2 (germline): SNHLY, FYNNEI. CDR3 sequence (DNA): TGTGCCAGCAGCCGAGTCGGGACAGGCCCCCTCTTC. It encodes CASSRVGTGPLF.

The chain carries TRBV27 and TRBJ2-1; D is perhaps TRBD1 (6 bases). V was cut by 3 bases and J by 0 bases, with 12 bases left in between. Germline values: CDR1 MNHEY, CDR2 SMNVEV (reference sequence). The CDR3 has 16 amino acids. The chain's CDR3 is CASSLWQGSSYNEQFF. The CDR3 DNA reads TGTGCCAGCAGTTTGTGGCAGGGGAGCTCCTACAATGAGCAGTTCTTC.

V and J are TRBV5-1 and TRBJ2-7, with 9 bases aligning to TRBD1. This CDR3 comprises 14 residues. From germline, CDR1 is SGHRS and CDR2 YFSETQ. V shed 2 bases, J shed 5 bases, and the junction held 5 bases outside the gene matches. The CDR3 DNA is TGCGCCAGCAGCTTTACAGGGGGCGCCAACGAGCAGTACTTC. It yields the protein CASSFTGGANEQYF.